This T cell receptor (beta chain) is drawn from a study of identical twins. A universal primer site arose from template switching, and cDNA bore unique molecular identifiers. Each CDR3 protein is one row after TCRdb ran MiXCR on the 5' RACE reads. Here the sample spans 500,000 or so distinct CDR3 sequences, roughly an eighth being singletons. This same sample was also part of a study on yellow fever vaccine responses in identical twins.

The receptor was derived from a woman under 30 in good health. The sequenced sample was CD4+ T cells sorted from blood.

The DNA for the CDR3 is TGCAGTGCTAGAGATGCTAGCGGGAGGGGGGGCTACGAGCAGTACTTC. Protein product: CSARDASGRGGYEQYF. The chain couples TRBV20-1 to TRBJ2-7; 12 nucleotides line up with TRBD2. Germline V gene sequence: CDR1 DFQATT, CDR2 SNEGSKA (reference sequence). This CDR3 comprises 16 residues. V lost 0 bases to trimming and J lost 3 bases; unmatched junction nucleotides: 6.